Shown below are 6 T cell receptor beta chains from a single sample sequenced in a study of blood T cell repertoires in COVID-19. Method: immunoSEQ multiplex PCR; TCRdb's copy keeps in-frame clones and lacks some. Of about 94,000 clones listed, over 75% are singletons. Sequencing was carried out using peripheral blood. Source of these receptors: a woman of 80 years or more with acute or convalescent COVID-19.

The rearrangement joins TRBV7-3 to TRBJ1-1; 7 bases map to TRBD1. This CDR3 is 15 amino acids long. The J segment lost 0 bases and the V segment lost 5 bases, leaving 6 bases of the junction unmatched. Germline CDR1 reads SGHTA; CDR2 reads FQGTGA. The CDR3 DNA reads as TGTGCCAGCAGCCGCAGTGGGACAGTGAACACTGAAGCTTTCTTT. It yields the protein CASSRSGTVNTEAFF. Combining the CDR3 with reference TRBV7-3 and TRBJ1-1 gives the whole variable domain GAGVSQTPSNKVTEKGKYVELRCDPISGHTALYWYRQSLGQGPEFLIYFQGTGAADDSGLPNDRFFAVRPEGSVSTLKIQRTERGDSAVYLCASSRSGTVNTEAFFGQGTRLTVV.

J is TRBJ1-1 and V is TRBV10-2, with D unclear. Trimming removed 3 bases from V and 1 base from J, with 12 bases in between. Germline V CDR1 and CDR2: WSHSY, SAAADI. This CDR3 is built from 15 residues. The CDR3 sequence is CASSDHGVRNTEAFF. In DNA form, the CDR3 reads TGCGCCAGCAGTGATCACGGGGTGAGGAACACTGAAGCTTTCTTT.

This chain's CDR3 is CASSSGAYGNTIYF. The CDR3 bases are TGTGCCAGCAGCTCTGGGGCGTATGGAAACACCATATATTTT. The genes are TRBV5-4 and TRBJ1-3, with D possibly TRBD1 on 5 matching bases. The germline V gene encodes CDR1 SGHNT and CDR2 YYREEE (reference sequence). The CDR3 covers 14 residues. Trimming stripped 3 bases from V and 3 bases from J, with 10 bases between.

This chain links TRBV6-5 with TRBJ1-1; no definite D call. The CDR3 is 16 residues long. Germline V gives CDR1 MNHEY, CDR2 SVGAGI. V lost 0 bases to trimming and J lost 3 bases, with 14 bases between them. The CDR3 nucleotides are TGTGCCAGCAGTTACTCGACTGCAGCGAGGGACACTGAAGCTTTCTTT. Amino acid sequence: CASSYSTAARDTEAFF.

This rearrangement joins TRBV18 to TRBJ2-2, with TRBD1 as a possible D gene (7 bases). Germline V gene data show CDR1 as KGHSH and CDR2 as LQKENI. The ends were cut back, 4 bases at V and 6 bases at J, with 12 bases in the middle. This CDR3 has 14 amino acids. CDR3 sequence reads: CASSLTGEAGELFF. CDR3 nucleotides: TGTGCCAGCTCACTAACAGGGGAGGCCGGGGAGCTGTTTTTT.

V usage is TRBV7-8 and J usage is TRBJ1-2; a possible D gene is TRBD1 (6 bases). The CDR3 extends over 17 amino acids. The V end was cut by 5 bases, the J end by 6 bases, with 25 bases between. Germline CDR1 and CDR2: SGHVS and FQNEAQ. This CDR3 reads CASSHKGRAGAVDGYTF. In DNA form, the CDR3 reads TGTGCCAGCAGCCATAAAGGGCGAGCAGGGGCGGTCGATGGCTACACCTTC.